A selection of T cell receptor beta chains follows, all from one sample in a study of cytomegalovirus exposure and HLA in healthy donors. The data were produced by immunoSEQ multiplex PCR, yet TCRdb's version contains in-frame clones alone and is incomplete. The sample has fewer than 75,000 clones, 65% to 90% seen once. The sample consisted of PBMCs. These TCRs come from a man aged 30-40 years in good health and CMV-seronegative. Both conserved end residues are part of each CDR3. Clone size is not always given. Where it is, it says once, few, many or a class for expanded clones.

J | size | length | V | CDR3
TRBJ2-3 | . | 16 | TRBV27 | CASSLSRTGGTDTQYF
TRBJ1-1 | . | 14 | TRBV5-1 | CASSLGGGRTEAFF
TRBJ1-1 | . | 15 | TRBV4-2 | CASSQVGILNTEAFF
TRBJ2-7 | . | 12 | TRBV10-3 | CAIDSGSQEQYF
TRBJ2-7 | few | 13 | TRBV27 | CATCPQGAHEQYF
TRBJ1-1 | once | 14 | TRBV5-1 | CASSLGGSGTEAFF
TRBJ1-4 | . | 15 | TRBV27 | CASSLTGATNEKLFF
TRBJ1-4 | . | 15 | TRBV7-9 | CASSFPRELNEKLFF
TRBJ2-4 | . | 15 | TRBV7-2 | CASSLEGGVGVVQYF
TRBJ1-6 | . | 13 | TRBV7-9 | CSSRSTVDSPLHF
TRBJ2-2 | . | 11 | TRBV7-9 | CASTDTGELFF
TRBJ2-7 | . | 15 | TRBV27 | CASSPLAGEQYEQYF
TRBJ2-7 | . | 14 | TRBV18 | CASSTAGGTYEQYF
TRBJ2-4 | . | 16 | TRBV19 | CASSAMGQGKRNIQYF
TRBJ2-3 | . | 14 | TRBV10-1 | CASSLAGDPDTQYF
TRBJ2-7 | . | 15 | TRBV7-9 | CASSPRGQGGYEQYF
TRBJ1-5 | . | 15 | TRBV4-3 | CASSQDRAGRQPQHF
TRBJ2-1 | . | 13 | TRBV30 | CAWSSLAGNEQFF
TRBJ1-1 | . | 14 | TRBV6-1 | CASSETIQLTEAFF
TRBJ2-7 | once | 16 | TRBV7-2 | CASSSPLAGRAYEQYF
. | . | 15 | TRBV4-1 | CASSEGGGTGYEQYF
TRBJ1-1 | . | 15 | TRBV19 | CASSIGARTYTEAFF
TRBJ2-5 | . | 16 | TRBV6-5 | CASSYSGRRGQETQYF
TRBJ2-2 | . | 15 | TRBV15 | CATSGYTGIAGELFF
TRBJ2-3 | . | 16 | TRBV7-2 | CASSLAHVGGTDTQYF
TRBJ1-2 | . | 14 | TRBV9 | CASSVGTANYGYTF
TRBJ2-1 | . | 16 | TRBV9 | CASSPHGGAGDNEQFF
TRBJ2-7 | once | 14 | TRBV10-2 | CASGLAVSSYEQYF
TRBJ1-6 | . | 14 | TRBV12-5 | CASGSGIGNSPLHF
TRBJ2-1 | . | 14 | TRBV5-4 | CASAGDLSYNEQFF
TRBJ2-5 | few | 12 | TRBV30 | CAWSDSQAAQYF
TRBJ2-3 | . | 11 | TRBV7-2 | CASSFADTQYF
TRBJ2-7 | . | 16 | TRBV7-2 | CASSLEAWDRTYEQYF
TRBJ2-7 | . | 15 | TRBV7-9 | CASSLEAGPFYEQYF
TRBJ2-1 | . | 12 | TRBV6-6 | CASTRTGFEQFF
TRBJ2-1 | . | 15 | TRBV25-1 | CASQSKGLAGFEQFF
TRBJ1-5 | once | 14 | TRBV16 | CASSQVGGWQPQHF
TRBJ1-2 | . | 13 | TRBV6-1 | CASREGGVRGYTF
TRBJ1-4 | . | 13 | TRBV14 | CASSQQEGGKLFF
TRBJ1-1 | once | 17 | TRBV7-9 | CSSSYRLDRGSNTEAFF
TRBJ2-5 | . | 16 | TRBV7-2 | CASSLRKQVSFETQYF